The 5 T cell receptor beta chains listed next were all sequenced from one sample in a study of T cell changes during pregnancy in multiple sclerosis. The data were produced by immunoSEQ multiplex PCR, yet TCRdb's version contains in-frame clones alone and is incomplete. Of under 95,000 clones in the sample, just under 95% were seen once. Sequenced here: peripheral blood, sampled in the second trimester of pregnancy. The receptors shown here come from a female donor in good health, enrolled as a control in a pregnancy study.

The chain carries TRBV10-3 and TRBJ2-2, with 7 nucleotides matching TRBD2. There are 13 residues in the CDR3. With 3 bases clipped from V and 6 bases from J, the junction kept 1 base outside the gene matches. Germline lookup yields CDR1 ENHRY and CDR2 SYGVKD. CDR3 in amino acids: CAISDRGAGELFF. CDR3 nucleotides: TGTGCCATCAGTGATCGGGGGGCCGGGGAGCTGTTTTTT.

The V and J genes are TRBV5-6 and TRBJ2-1; 11 bases match TRBD2. The CDR3 covers 15 residues. CDR1 and CDR2 from the germline V gene are SGHDT and YYEEEE. The V and J ends lost 4 bases and 10 bases, in that order; junction bases with no gene match: 10. This CDR3 is CASSHSGGARREQFF. DNA for the CDR3: TGTGCCAGCAGCCATAGCGGGGGGGCCCGTAGAGAGCAGTTCTTC.

The chain couples TRBV27 to TRBJ1-2; TRBD1 matches 11 bases. This CDR3 is built from 16 residues. V was clipped by 6 bases and J by 4 bases; unmatched bases: 10. The germline gives CDR1 MNHEY, CDR2 SMNVEV (reference sequence). CDR3 in amino acids: CASSPEGQGVGYGYTF. CDR3 coding DNA: TGTGCCAGCAGCCCGGAGGGACAGGGGGTCGGCTATGGCTACACCTTC.

The rearrangement links TRBV30 to TRBJ2-2; D might be TRBD1 (6 bases). Per germline, CDR1 GTSNPN and CDR2 SVGIG (reference sequence). Deletions cut 2 bases from V and 4 bases from J, with 17 bases between. The CDR3 sequence is 16 residues long. The chain's CDR3 is CAWSLGDTAPTGELFF. The CDR3 coding sequence is TGTGCCTGGAGTCTCGGGGACACCGCGCCCACCGGGGAGCTGTTTTTT.

The chain has TRBV6-6 and TRBJ1-1; D perhaps matches TRBD1 (5 bases). Trimming cost V 4 bases and J 2 bases, with 8 bases left between them. The CDR3 runs 13 residues. Germline V gene sequence: CDR1 MNHNY, CDR2 SVGAGI (reference sequence). The CDR3 DNA is TGTGCCAGCAGTTCCGGGGGTAACACTGAAGCTTTCTTT. Encoded protein: CASSSGGNTEAFF.